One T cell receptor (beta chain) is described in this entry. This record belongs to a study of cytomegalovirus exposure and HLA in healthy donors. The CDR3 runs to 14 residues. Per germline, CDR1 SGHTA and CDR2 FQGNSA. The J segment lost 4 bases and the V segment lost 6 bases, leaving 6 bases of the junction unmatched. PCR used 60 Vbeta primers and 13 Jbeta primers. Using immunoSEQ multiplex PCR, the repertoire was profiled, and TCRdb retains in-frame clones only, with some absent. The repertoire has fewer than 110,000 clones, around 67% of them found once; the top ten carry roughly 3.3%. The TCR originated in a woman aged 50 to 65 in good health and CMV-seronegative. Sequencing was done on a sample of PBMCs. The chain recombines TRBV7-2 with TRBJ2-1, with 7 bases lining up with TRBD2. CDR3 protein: CASSSNGRYNEQFF. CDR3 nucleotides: TGTGCCAGCAGTTCAAACGGGAGGTACAATGAGCAGTTCTTC.